The next 13 T cell receptor beta chains were all read from a single sample in a study of T cells in Graves' hyperthyroidism and ophthalmopathy. TCR beta CDR3 regions were amplified from RNA transcripts. Carried out on the TCR CDR3, a first-round RT-PCR used the HTBI primer set. Via MiXCR, TCRdb re-called the multiplex PCR reads, giving one row per CDR3 protein. Of about 420,000 distinct CDR3 sequences listed, roughly 13% are singletons. Input material: blood. These receptor sequences come from a woman under 30 with Graves' hyperthyroidism.

The chain links TRBV12-3 or TRBV12-4 to TRBJ1-6, with D uncertain. Trimming left V 6 bases short and J 7 bases short, with 10 bases between. The length of the CDR3 is 13 residues. The CDR3 loop reads CASSPGFNSPLHF. The CDR3 bases are TGTGCCAGCAGCCCTGGGTTCAATTCACCCCTCCACTTT.

The rearrangement links TRBV14 to TRBJ2-7; D is undetermined. CDR3 length: 12 amino acids. Trimming took 2 bases from V and 4 from J, leaving 6 bases between them. Per germline, CDR1 SGHDN and CDR2 FVKESK. The CDR3 DNA reads as TGTGCCAGCAGCCAATATCGGTACGAGCAGTACTTC. Amino acids: CASSQYRYEQYF. The full variable domain, completed using reference TRBV14 and TRBJ2-7, is EAGVTQFPSHSVIEKGQTVTLRCDPISGHDNLYWYRRVMGKEIKFLLHFVKESKQDESGMPNNRFLAERTGGTYSTLKVQPAELEDSGVYFCASSQYRYEQYFGPGTRLTVT.

The gene calls are TRBV27 and TRBJ2-5; TRBD2 matches at 9 bases. Germline lookup yields CDR1 MNHEY and CDR2 SMNVEV (reference sequence). The trim removed 2 bases at V and 7 bases at J, leaving 8 bases unmatched. CDR3 size: 15 residues. The CDR3 loop reads CASSLGASGMGTQYF. As DNA, the CDR3 is TGTGCCAGCAGTTTAGGCGCTAGCGGGATGGGGACCCAGTACTTC.

This clonotype was observed a handful of times. The J gene is TRBJ2-7, the V gene TRBV19; D perhaps matches TRBD2 (5 bases). Trimming pared 3 bases from V and 1 base from J, leaving 13 bases between. CDR3 length: 15 amino acids. Looked up from germline, CDR1 is LNHDA and CDR2 is SQIVND (reference sequence). CDR3 loop: CASSMRRGLSYEQYF. In DNA, the CDR3 is TGTGCCAGTAGTATGCGTCGGGGATTGTCCTACGAGCAGTACTTC.

This clonotype was counted between two and nine times. The chain joins TRBV27 to TRBJ2-3; TRBD2 aligns across 7 bases. The V and J ends lost 4 bases and 2 bases, in that order; junction bases with no gene match: 6. Germline assignment: CDR1 MNHEY and CDR2 SMNVEV (reference sequence). The CDR3 runs 15 residues. In DNA form, the CDR3 reads TGTGCCAGCAGTTCCAGGACTAGATTCACAGATACGCAGTATTTT. Translated, it gives CASSSRTRFTDTQYF.

This clonotype was observed at least ten times. This rearrangement joins TRBV20-1 to TRBJ2-1; D remains unclear. Per germline, CDR1 DFQATT and CDR2 SNEGSKA (reference sequence). This CDR3 is 11 amino acids long. The CDR3 DNA follows: TGCAGGCCGGATGGGCAAAATGAGCAGTTCTTC. This translates into CRPDGQNEQFF.

In its sample, this clonotype was seen a few times. The V and J genes are TRBV10-3 and TRBJ2-1; either TRBD1 or TRBD2 may supply D (5 bases each). The germline V gene has CDR1 ENHRY and CDR2 SYGVKD. The CDR3 runs to 16 residues. With 6 bases removed from V and 3 bases from J, the gap between germline ends came to 18 bases. CDR3 sequence: CAISPQGGRSYNEQFF. The CDR3 nucleotides are TGTGCCATCAGCCCCCAGGGTGGGAGAAGCTACAATGAGCAGTTCTTC.

The sample holds many counts of this clonotype. The chain is built from TRBV9 and TRBJ2-1, with D possibly matching TRBD2 (5 bases). Trimming cost V 0 bases and J 2 bases, with 12 bases left between them. The germline CDR1 and CDR2 sequences are SGDLS and YYNGEE. This CDR3 comprises 16 residues. This CDR3 reads CASSVGVGVTYNEQFF. The DNA for the CDR3 is TGTGCCAGCAGCGTAGGGGTGGGAGTAACCTACAATGAGCAGTTCTTC.

About this clonotype itself: A much larger clone differs by one base, so this may be a read error. It is likely a read error, because the conserved phenylalanine at the end of the CDR3 is missing. V gene TRBV5-1 combines with J gene TRBJ1-1; TRBD1 aligns across 8 bases. Germline assignment: CDR1 SGHRS and CDR2 YFSETQ. J lost 1 base, V lost 4 bases, and 12 bases had no gene match. The CDR3 sequence is 17 residues long. The chain's CDR3 is CASSLQTGVRGNTEAFS. The CDR3 nucleotides read TGCGCCAGCAGCCTTCAGACAGGGGTAAGGGGGAACACTGAAGCTTTCTCT.

On this clonotype itself: A read error may account for a junction end that differs from germline. The chain is built from TRBV7-8 and TRBJ1-2; 7 bases are shared with TRBD1. CDR1 and CDR2 from the germline V gene are SGHVS and FQNEAQ. This CDR3 has 13 amino acids. The CDR3, as DNA: TGTGCCAGCAGCCCGTTAACAGGGGTTGGCCACACCTTC. Protein sequence: CASSPLTGVGHTF.

This clonotype was seen repeatedly, ten times or more. V is TRBV10-3 and J is TRBJ2-3, with TRBD2 as a possible D gene (6 bases). Between the trimmed V and J ends, which lost 0 bases and 6 bases, there was a span of 10 bases. Germline loops: CDR1 ENHRY, CDR2 SYGVKD. The CDR3 covers 14 residues. The CDR3 region has the DNA TGTGCCATCAGTGAGTCGGCGGGGAGGGATACGCAGTATTTT. This codes for CAISESAGRDTQYF.

The sample holds many counts of this clonotype. V is TRBV29-1 and J is TRBJ1-2; no reliable D call. CDR1 SQVTM and CDR2 ANQGSEA come from the germline V gene. CDR3 length: 12 residues. V was clipped by 2 bases and J by 2 bases, with 6 bases between them. CDR3 amino acids: CSVELANYGYTF. The CDR3 DNA is TGCAGCGTTGAACTGGCGAACTATGGCTACACCTTC.

Regarding this clonotype: One end of the junction varies from germline; a read error may be responsible. CDR3 sequence (DNA): TGCGGTGCAGGCGGCTCCACAGATACGCAGTATTTT. This translates into CGAGGSTDTQYF. This sequence joins TRBV20-1 and TRBJ2-3; the D is unclear. Germline CDR1 and CDR2: DFQATT and SNEGSKA (reference sequence). CDR3 length: 12 residues.